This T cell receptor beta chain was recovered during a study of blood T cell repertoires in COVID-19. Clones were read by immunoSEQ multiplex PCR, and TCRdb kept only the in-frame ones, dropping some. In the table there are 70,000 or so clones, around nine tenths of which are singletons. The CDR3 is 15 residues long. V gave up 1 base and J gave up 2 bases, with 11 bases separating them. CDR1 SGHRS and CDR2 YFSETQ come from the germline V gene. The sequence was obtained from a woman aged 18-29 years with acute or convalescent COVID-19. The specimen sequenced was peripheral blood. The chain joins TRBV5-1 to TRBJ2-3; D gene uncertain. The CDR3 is CASSLSQINTDTQYF. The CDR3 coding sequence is TGCGCCAGCAGCTTGTCACAAATAAACACAGATACGCAGTATTTT.